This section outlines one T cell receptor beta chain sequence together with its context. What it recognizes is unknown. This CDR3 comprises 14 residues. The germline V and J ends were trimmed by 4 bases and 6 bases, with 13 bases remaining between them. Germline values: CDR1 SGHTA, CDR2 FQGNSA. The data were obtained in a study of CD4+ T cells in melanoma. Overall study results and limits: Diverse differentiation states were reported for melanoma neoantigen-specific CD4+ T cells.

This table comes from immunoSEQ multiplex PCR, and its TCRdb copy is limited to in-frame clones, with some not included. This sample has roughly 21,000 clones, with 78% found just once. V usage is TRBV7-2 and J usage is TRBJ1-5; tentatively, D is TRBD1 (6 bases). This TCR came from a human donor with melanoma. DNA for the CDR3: TGTGCCAGCAGCTCACAGGGAGGGGGTCAGCCCCAGCATTTT. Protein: CASSSQGGGQPQHF.